A single sample gave rise to the 20 T cell receptor beta chains below, sequenced in a study of blood T cells in healthy people across ages (dated by TCRdb to about 2015). The protocol used for the library was 5' RACE. Sequencer: Illumina HiSeq 2500. A second roughly 6 to 12 cycle PCR used a sample-barcoded 5' primer and a J-beta primer mix. TCRdb reprocessing: public reads trimmed at Q25 with fastp, clones called with MiXCR, in-frame beta chains kept. Merged by CDR3 protein, the rows form single entries marked with the most common genes and DNA. Counted in this sample were 700,000 to 1,000,000 distinct CDR3 sequences; roughly 44% of them appeared once. The ten largest clones capture roughly 18% of the sample. The sample consisted of blood. These TCRs come from a man in his 60s in good health.

The rearrangement joins TRBV5-1 to TRBJ2-7, with 9 bases fitting TRBD2. Germline V lookup: CDR1 SGHRS, CDR2 YFSETQ. Germline trimming cut 0 bases from V and 7 bases from J; bases unmatched to any gene: 11. CDR3 length equals 16 residues. The CDR3, as DNA: TGCGCCAGCAGCTTGGCCCCGACTAGCGGCCAAAATGAGCAGTACTTC. Protein: CASSLAPTSGQNEQYF.

In DNA, the CDR3 is TGTGCCAGCAGTCCCGCTGGGACAGGGTCCTATGGCTACACCTTC. Amino acid sequence: CASSPAGTGSYGYTF. The V gene is TRBV27, the J gene TRBJ1-2, with 9 positions matching TRBD1. J lost 4 bases, V lost 5 bases, and 8 bases had no gene match. Germline lookup yields CDR1 MNHEY and CDR2 SMNVEV (reference sequence). This CDR3 has 15 amino acids.

V and J are TRBV7-2 and TRBJ2-1; D perhaps matches TRBD1 (5 bases). The CDR3 consists of 15 residues. Trimming removed 5 bases from V and 0 bases from J, with 11 bases in between. Germline CDR1 is SGHTA and CDR2 is FQGNSA. CDR3 sequence reads: CASSPDTYSYNEQFF. Written as DNA, the CDR3 is TGTGCCAGCAGCCCGGACACCTACTCCTACAATGAGCAGTTCTTC.

The chain links TRBV7-9 to TRBJ2-3, with a tentative D call TRBD1 (6 bases). Germline CDR1 reads SEHNR; CDR2 reads FQNEAQ (reference sequence). This CDR3 region has 16 residues. With 1 base removed from V and 4 bases from J, the gap between germline ends came to 15 bases. The CDR3 DNA sequence: TGTGCCAGCAGCTTAGGGACAGTTGAATTCCCAGATACGCAGTATTTT. As protein: CASSLGTVEFPDTQYF.

This clonotype was detected a few times. The rearrangement joins TRBV10-3 to TRBJ2-2; 7 positions agree with TRBD1. Trimming at V came to 6 bases and at J to 5 bases, leaving 9 bases not matched to a gene. CDR3 length: 15 amino acids. Germline V gives CDR1 ENHRY, CDR2 SYGVKD. CDR3 DNA sequence: TGTGCCATCAGCCAAGGGGGCGCGCGTACCGGGGAGCTGTTTTTT. It codes for CAISQGGARTGELFF.

This clonotype has only one observation. The chain carries TRBV7-8 and TRBJ2-2; 11 bases agree with TRBD1. V lost 1 base, J lost 7 bases, and 5 bases stayed unmatched. The CDR3 has 16 amino acids. The V gene's germline CDR1 is SGHVS and CDR2 FQNEAQ. The CDR3 loop is CASSLVRTGGIGELFF. CDR3 bases: TGTGCCAGCAGCTTAGTAAGGACAGGGGGCATCGGGGAGCTGTTTTTT.

Concerning this clonotype itself: This could be a read error, since a much larger clone is one nucleotide away. This rearrangement joins TRBV5-5 to TRBJ2-1, with 13 bases lining up with TRBD2. The germline CDR1 and CDR2 sequences are SGHKS and YYEKEE (reference sequence). The CDR3 has 18 residues. J gave up 12 bases and V 3 bases, and 18 bases lay outside the gene matches. The CDR3, as DNA: TGTGCCAGCAGCTCCGGGACTAGCGGGGAGATAGGGGGGTCGGGGCAGTTCTTC. It encodes CASSSGTSGEIGGSGQFF.

There are many counts of this clonotype. The chain joins TRBV29-1 to TRBJ2-5; D ambiguous. The CDR3 loop spans 11 amino acids. V lost 5 bases and J 5 bases, leaving 9 bases between the germline ends. Germline values: CDR1 SQVTM, CDR2 ANQGSEA. The CDR3 sequence: CSVQPQETQYF. CDR3 nucleotide sequence: TGCAGCGTTCAACCACAGGAGACCCAGTACTTC.

Only one count was recorded for this clonotype. The rearrangement uses TRBV7-2 and TRBJ2-5, with D perhaps TRBD1 (5 bases). Judging by the DNA end, TRBJ2-7 fits better; the J call may be wrong. This CDR3 has 15 residues. Germline-derived CDR1 and CDR2 are SGHTA and FQGNSA. The CDR3 DNA sequence: TGTGCCAGCAGCTTAGAGGCCAGGGTTGCCTACGAGCAGTACTTC. Its translation: CASSLEARVAYEQYF.

The V call is TRBV20-1, the J call TRBJ2-4, with D possibly matching TRBD2 (6 bases). This CDR3 comprises 15 residues. Between the trimmed V and J ends, which lost 4 bases and 1 base, there was a span of 14 bases. CDR1 and CDR2 from the germline V gene are DFQATT and SNEGSKA (reference sequence). As DNA, the CDR3 is TGCAGTGCTATTAATGTGGGGGGTGCCAAAAACATTCAGTACTTC. It translates to CSAINVGGAKNIQYF.

The rearrangement uses TRBV5-1 and TRBJ2-7, with TRBD1 matching 7 bases. Germline-derived CDR1 and CDR2 are SGHRS and YFSETQ. The CDR3 loop spans 14 amino acids. Trimming cost V 4 bases and J 0 bases; bases outside gene matches: 4. CDR3 bases: TGCGCCAGCAGCGTGACAGGGTACTCCTACGAGCAGTACTTC. It translates to CASSVTGYSYEQYF.

This clonotype appeared a few times. The chain joins TRBV7-2 to TRBJ1-6; the match to TRBD1 covers 8 bases. V was pared by 5 bases and J by 4 bases, with 4 bases of the junction left unmatched. The germline V gene encodes CDR1 SGHTA and CDR2 FQGNSA. CDR3 length equals 15 residues. CDR3 in DNA: TGTGCCAGCAGCCCTGGGACAGGTTATAATTCACCCCTCCACTTT. This gives the protein CASSPGTGYNSPLHF.

This clonotype was observed a single time. The chain recombines TRBV12-3 or TRBV12-4 with TRBJ2-3; 8 bases map to TRBD1. V lost 6 bases and J lost 2; bases outside the gene matches: 10. This CDR3 has 16 amino acids. The CDR3 region has the DNA TGTGCCAGCAGGAGGACAGGGACCTCTAACACAGATACGCAGTATTTT. It codes for CASRRTGTSNTDTQYF.

This chain uses TRBV6-5 with TRBJ1-1, with TRBD1 matching over 10 bases. Unmatched junction bases numbered 12, after V lost 7 bases and J lost 1 base. Germline values: CDR1 MNHEY, CDR2 SVGAGI. This CDR3 has 17 amino acids. CDR3 in DNA: TGTGCCAGCATTTGGGACAGGGGACCTGGGAGGAACACTGAAGCTTTCTTT. This codes for CASIWDRGPGRNTEAFF.

The chain recombines TRBV4-1 with TRBJ2-2; D gene ambiguous. Trimming cost V 0 bases and J 4 bases, with 12 bases left between them. The CDR3 runs 16 residues. CDR1 MGHRA and CDR2 YSYEKL come from the germline V gene. Here the CDR3 reads CASSQDPPYVTGELFF. CDR3 coding DNA: TGCGCCAGCAGCCAAGATCCCCCCTACGTCACCGGGGAGCTGTTTTTT.

This clonotype was picked up a small number of times. The CDR3 sequence is CASSSQGARGNEQFF. CDR3 nucleotides: TGCGCCAGCAGCTCTCAGGGGGCGCGGGGCAATGAGCAGTTCTTC. The chain uses TRBV5-1 and TRBJ2-1, with TRBD1 matching 8 bases. CDR3 length: 15 residues. From germline, CDR1 is SGHRS and CDR2 YFSETQ. Losses at the gene ends were 3 bases for V and 6 bases for J; bases not matched to a gene: 8.

The gene calls are TRBV5-5 and TRBJ2-5; 9 bases line up with TRBD2. Trimming cost V 4 bases and J 2 bases; bases outside gene matches: 9. CDR3 length: 16 amino acids. The germline V gene encodes CDR1 SGHKS and CDR2 YYEKEE (reference sequence). In nucleotides, the CDR3 is TGTGCCAGCAGCATAAGCTTTCTAGCGGGACAAGAGACCCAGTACTTC. Translating it yields CASSISFLAGQETQYF.

The rearrangement links TRBV11-3 to TRBJ2-5; D is uncertain. CDR1 SGHNT and CDR2 YENEEA come from the germline V gene. The CDR3 has 13 amino acids. The germline V and J ends were trimmed by 2 bases and 11 bases, with 15 bases remaining between them. This chain's CDR3 is CASSLNLRNEQYF. The DNA for the CDR3 is TGTGCCAGCAGCTTAAACCTAAGGAATGAGCAGTACTTC.

This clonotype was seen more than once but under ten times. The chain couples TRBV11-2 to TRBJ2-1; 12 bases are shared with TRBD2. CDR1 is SGHAT and CDR2 is FQNNGV in the germline V gene. The V segment lost 5 bases and the J segment 7 bases; nucleotides outside the gene matches: 6. The CDR3 covers 15 residues. The CDR3 coding sequence is TGTGCCAGCAGCCCCGGACTAGCGGGGCAGAATGAGCAGTTCTTC. It is translated as CASSPGLAGQNEQFF.

V gene TRBV11-2 combines with J gene TRBJ1-1; the D is unclear. V was shortened by 1 base and J by 7 bases, with 7 bases between the two germline ends. The CDR3 has 12 residues. Germline loops: CDR1 SGHAT, CDR2 FQNNGV. The CDR3 reads CASSLVQREAFF. The DNA for the CDR3 is TGTGCCAGCAGCTTAGTGCAGCGTGAAGCTTTCTTT. The full variable domain, with the rest looked up from reference TRBV11-2 and TRBJ1-1, is EAGVAQSPRYKIIEKRQSVAFWCNPISGHATLYWYQQILGQGPKLLIQFQNNGVVDDSQLPKDRFSAERLKGVDSTLKIQPAKLEDSAVYLCASSLVQREAFFGQGTRLTVV.